A single sample is the source of the 20 T cell receptor beta chains below, sequenced in a study of radiation and T cells in renal cell carcinoma (dated by TCRdb to 2020 to 2021). Reading the label with the study, this specimen's time point is: baseline pretreatment blood. This specimen's treatment or condition label, interpreted: 15 Gy SBRT to primary tumor, nephrectomy 4 weeks later. Libraries were constructed by the immunoSEQ multiplex PCR assay. In its TCRdb copy, this immuneACCESS table keeps in-frame sequences only and misses some clones. Where compared with another copy, unresolved V genes explain less than half of these, and the others have no known cause. The sample table shows some 100,000 clones, and 82% are seen once. The ten largest make up roughly 6.1% of the sample. Here the sequenced sample was blood, taken from a patient whose treatment included radiotherapy and nephrectomy. The receptors derive from a man aged 55-75 years with renal cell carcinoma.

This clone appeared once. This chain connects TRBV7-6 to TRBJ1-6, with a possible D match to TRBD1 (6 bases). CDR1 is SGHVS and CDR2 is FNYEAQ in the germline V gene. The CDR3 is 18 amino acids. V lost 5 bases and J lost 6, with 23 bases in between. DNA of the CDR3: TGTGCCAGCAGCCTCGGCCTGGGGGGGGCAGGGAGTAATTCACCCCTCCACTTT. Amino acid sequence: CASSLGLGGAGSNSPLHF.

The chain is built from TRBV4-2 and TRBJ2-7, with 7 bases identical to TRBD1. Germline-derived CDR1 and CDR2 are LGHNA and YNFKEQ. V shed 5 bases, J shed 1 base, and the junction held 5 bases outside the gene matches. The CDR3 runs to 14 residues. This chain's CDR3 is CASSGQGQSYEQYF. As DNA, the CDR3 is TGTGCCAGCAGCGGGCAGGGACAGTCCTACGAGCAGTACTTC.

This clone appeared a single time. V gene TRBV27 combines with J gene TRBJ2-5; a possible D gene is TRBD2 (5 bases). Germline V gene data show CDR1 as MNHEY and CDR2 as SMNVEV (reference sequence). The ends were cut back, 1 base at V and 2 bases at J, with 17 bases in the middle. The CDR3 contains 17 residues. In DNA form, the CDR3 reads TGTGCCAGCAGTTTATATGCCGGACGACTACCTCAAGAGACCCAGTACTTC. Amino acids: CASSLYAGRLPQETQYF.

J is TRBJ2-4 and V is TRBV9; 10 bases agree with TRBD2. Germline values: CDR1 SGDLS, CDR2 YYNGEE. The CDR3 totals 17 residues. The V gene end was trimmed by 0 bases and the J gene end by 6 bases; junction bases not matched to a gene: 9. The CDR3 bases are TGTGCCAGCAGCGTAGAAGGTTTCGCTAGCGGGAGAAACATTCAGTACTTC. It specifies CASSVEGFASGRNIQYF.

The chain recombines TRBV30 with TRBJ2-7; D ambiguous. Between the trimmed V and J ends, which lost 6 bases and 0 bases, there was a span of 12 bases. Germline-derived CDR1 and CDR2 are GTSNPN and SVGIG (reference sequence). CDR3 length: 13 residues. The CDR3 reads CACYKYSSYEQYF. CDR3 bases: TGTGCCTGTTATAAGTATAGCTCCTACGAGCAGTACTTC.

The V and J genes are TRBV28 and TRBJ2-7, with D perhaps given as TRBD1 or TRBD2 (7 bases each). In germline, CDR1 is MDHEN, CDR2 SYDVKM. This CDR3 is 13 amino acids long. V was shortened by 7 bases and J by 6 bases, with 16 bases between the two germline ends. The CDR3 region is CASTPPRGGEQYF. The DNA of the CDR3 is TGTGCCAGCACCCCACCCAGGGGGGGCGAGCAGTACTTC.

V is TRBV30 and J is TRBJ2-1; D remains unclear. Germline CDR1 and CDR2: GTSNPN and SVGIG (reference sequence). Trimming removed 2 bases at V and 6 bases at J, with 8 bases between. The CDR3 contains 12 residues. The CDR3: CAWSLFGNEQFF. The DNA for the CDR3 is TGTGCCTGGAGTCTGTTTGGCAATGAGCAGTTCTTC.

This clone appeared a single time. The CDR3 region has the DNA TGCAGCACTTGCATCGCGGGAGAAGAGACCCAGTACTTC. Translating it yields CSTCIAGEETQYF. This sequence joins TRBV29-1 and TRBJ2-5; 7 positions match TRBD2. Per the germline V gene, CDR1 is SQVTM and CDR2 is ANQGSEA. There are 13 residues in the CDR3. Trimming cost V 8 bases and J 3 bases; bases outside gene matches: 9. Complete variable domain (other parts from reference TRBV29-1 and TRBJ2-5): SAVISQKPSRDICQRGTSLTIQCQVDSQVTMMFWYRQQPGQSLTLIATANQGSEATYESGFVIDKFPISRPNLTFSTLTVSNMSPEDSSIYLCSTCIAGEETQYFGPGTRLLVL.

CDR3 sequence reads: CSATGNSYEQYF. The CDR3 nucleotides read TGCAGCGCGACCGGGAACTCCTACGAGCAGTACTTC. This rearrangement joins TRBV29-1 to TRBJ2-7; possibly TRBD2 for D (5 bases). Trimming removed 7 bases from V and 0 bases from J, with 10 bases in between. Germline CDR1 reads SQVTM; CDR2 reads ANQGSEA. CDR3 length: 12 amino acids.

This chain links TRBV4-3 with TRBJ1-4; 9 nucleotides line up with TRBD1. V trimming: 0 bases; J trimming: 11 bases; junction bases outside the gene matches: 10. The length of the CDR3 is 16 residues. CDR1 is LGHNA and CDR2 is YSLEER in the germline V gene. This chain's CDR3 is CASSQDVWDRVGKLFF. The CDR3 nucleotides read TGCGCCAGCAGCCAAGACGTTTGGGACAGGGTTGGGAAACTGTTTTTT.

The J gene is TRBJ1-2, the V gene TRBV19, with 8 bases lining up with TRBD1. Per the germline V gene, CDR1 is LNHDA and CDR2 is SQIVND (reference sequence). V lost 5 bases, J lost 4 bases, and 9 bases stayed unmatched. The CDR3 extends over 15 amino acids. CDR3 amino acids: CASSQRQGLSYGYTF. The CDR3 bases are TGTGCCAGTAGTCAACGACAGGGGTTGAGCTATGGCTACACCTTC.

This chain joins TRBV2 and TRBJ1-5, with D unresolved. V was trimmed by 8 bases and J by 3 bases, leaving 8 bases between them. Germline V gene sequence: CDR1 SNHLY, CDR2 FYNNEI. The CDR3 is 12 residues long. The CDR3 sequence is CASGRANQPQHF. In DNA, the CDR3 is TGTGCCAGCGGCAGAGCCAATCAGCCCCAGCATTTT. The whole variable domain, remainder taken from reference TRBV2 and TRBJ1-5, is EPEVTQTPSHQVTQMGQEVILRCVPISNHLYFYWYRQILGQKVEFLVSFYNNEISEKSEIFDDQFSVERPDGSNFTLKIRSTKLEDSAMYFCASGRANQPQHFGDGTRLSIL.

For this clone: The same CDR3 also results from other DNA sequences found in this sample. The chain employs TRBV29-1 and TRBJ1-5, with 9 nucleotides matching TRBD1. The trim removed 6 bases at V and 5 bases at J, leaving 2 bases unmatched. The CDR3 covers 12 residues. Per germline, CDR1 SQVTM and CDR2 ANQGSEA. The CDR3 loop is CSVGQGDQPQHF. The DNA of the CDR3 is TGCAGCGTGGGACAGGGTGATCAGCCCCAGCATTTT.

This clone was counted a few times. This sequence joins TRBV10-2 and TRBJ1-1; TRBD1 aligns across 8 bases. The V gene's germline CDR1 is WSHSY and CDR2 SAAADI. J was trimmed by 5 bases and V by 1 base; bases with no gene match: 6. The CDR3 has 15 residues. CDR3 DNA sequence: TGCGCCAGCAGTGAGTACAACAGGGGGGGGACTGAAGCTTTCTTT. Amino acids: CASSEYNRGGTEAFF.

This sequence joins TRBV21-1 and TRBJ1-4. TRBV21-1 is assigned pseudogene status. The CDR3 runs 8 residues. The CDR3 sequence is CANEKLFF. CDR3 DNA: TGTGCGAACGAAAAACTGTTTTTT.

The V and J genes are TRBV2 and TRBJ1-1; unclear D gene. The CDR3 has 12 residues. V lost 5 bases and J lost 7, with 11 bases in between. CDR1 is SNHLY and CDR2 is FYNNEI in the germline V gene. The CDR3 DNA reads as TGTGCCAGCAGTTTGGCCGGCAGTGAAGCTTTCTTT. It codes for CASSLAGSEAFF. The full variable domain, completed using reference TRBV2 and TRBJ1-1, is EPEVTQTPSHQVTQMGQEVILRCVPISNHLYFYWYRQILGQKVEFLVSFYNNEISEKSEIFDDQFSVERPDGSNFTLKIRSTKLEDSAMYFCASSLAGSEAFFGQGTRLTVV.

The chain uses TRBV27 and TRBJ1-3; possibly TRBD1 for D (5 bases). Germline V gene lookup returns CDR1 MNHEY and CDR2 SMNVEV (reference sequence). The CDR3 is 17 amino acids. With 6 bases removed from V and 3 bases from J, the gap between germline ends came to 21 bases. The CDR3: CASSPDPGRVIGNTIYF. In DNA, the CDR3 is TGTGCCAGCAGCCCTGACCCAGGGAGGGTTATTGGAAACACCATATATTTT.

The CDR3 sequence: CASSLKTGQGTEAFF. CDR3 coding DNA: TGTGCCAGCAGCTTAAAGACAGGGCAGGGCACTGAAGCTTTCTTT. The V call is TRBV7-9, the J call TRBJ1-1, with TRBD1 identical over 7 bases. The CDR3 length is 15 residues. In germline, CDR1 is SEHNR, CDR2 FQNEAQ (reference sequence). The trim removed 2 bases at V and 4 bases at J, leaving 7 bases unmatched.

The chain uses TRBV7-2 and TRBJ1-5; possibly TRBD1 for D (6 bases). This CDR3 is 14 amino acids long. Germline values: CDR1 SGHTA, CDR2 FQGNSA. Trimming took 4 bases from V and 3 from J, leaving 10 bases between them. The CDR3 sequence: CASSSDSFNQPQHF. The CDR3 DNA is TGTGCCAGCAGCTCGGACAGCTTCAATCAGCCCCAGCATTTT.

J is TRBJ1-2 and V is TRBV4-1; D is ambiguous. The germline gives CDR1 MGHRA, CDR2 YSYEKL. CDR3 length: 17 residues. The ends were cut back, 1 base at V and 0 bases at J, with 15 bases in the middle. CDR3 sequence (DNA): TGCGCCAGCAGCCAAGTCGTAGCGAGTTTTTCTAACTATGGCTACACCTTC. Its translation: CASSQVVASFSNYGYTF.